This entry lists 30 T cell receptor beta chains sequenced from one sample in a study of shared clonotypes between healthy human individuals. Naive CD8 cells lacked CD45RO, underwent positive selection for CCR7 and left out terminally differentiated effector memory CD45RA+ cells. Clones were read by immunoSEQ multiplex PCR, and TCRdb kept only the in-frame ones, dropping some. The sample records around 2,000,000 clones, over 85% being singletons. The sample comprised naive CD8+ T cells sorted from blood. The receptors were gathered from a man in his late teens or twenties in good health.

This clone was found once. The gene calls are TRBV13 and TRBJ2-7; D is ambiguous. V lost 2 bases and J lost 0, with 14 bases in between. CDR3 length equals 16 residues. The germline CDR1 and CDR2 sequences are PRHDT and FYEKMQ (reference sequence). This CDR3 reads CASSLWGFRSSYEQYF. The CDR3 nucleotides are TGTGCCAGCAGCTTATGGGGTTTTCGGAGCTCCTACGAGCAGTACTTC.

Note on this clone: At the DNA level, this CDR3 is encoded by other sequences in the same sample as well. The V gene is TRBV27, the J gene TRBJ2-7; either TRBD1 or TRBD2 may supply D (6 bases each). CDR1 and CDR2 from the germline V gene are MNHEY and SMNVEV (reference sequence). The CDR3 length is 13 residues. Trimming took off 3 bases at V and 4 bases at J, with 10 bases between the two ends. The CDR3 bases are TGTGCCAGCAGTTTCGGGGGCGTGTACGAGCAGTACTTC. The encoded protein is CASSFGGVYEQYF.

The chain joins TRBV6-6 to TRBJ2-5; TRBD1 aligns across 9 bases. The CDR3 totals 16 residues. Germline CDR1 MNHNY, CDR2 SVGAGI (reference sequence). Trimming at V came to 4 bases and at J to 1 base, leaving 7 bases not matched to a gene. The CDR3 region has the DNA TGTGCCAGCAGTTCTCGGGACAGGGCGATCCAAGAGACCCAGTACTTC. Amino acids: CASSSRDRAIQETQYF.

This rearrangement joins TRBV27 to TRBJ2-7; 10 bases line up with TRBD2. The CDR3 has 13 residues. CDR1 is MNHEY and CDR2 is SMNVEV in the germline V gene (reference sequence). Unmatched junction bases numbered 4, after V lost 8 bases and J lost 3 bases. CDR3: CASGGLAVYEQYF. CDR3 nucleotides: TGTGCCAGCGGAGGACTAGCGGTCTACGAGCAGTACTTC.

This chain connects TRBV7-2 to TRBJ2-7; D is uncertain. Trimming pared 1 base from V and 0 bases from J, leaving 10 bases between. This CDR3 region has 15 residues. CDR1 SGHTA and CDR2 FQGNSA come from the germline V gene. The CDR3 nucleotides read TGTGCCAGCAGCTTAGAGCCGTCCCCCTCCTACGAGCAGTACTTC. It translates to CASSLEPSPSYEQYF.

The chain employs TRBV2 and TRBJ2-1; 8 bases map to TRBD2. This CDR3 is built from 14 residues. V dropped 3 bases and J dropped 10; count of bases not matched to a gene: 8. CDR1 SNHLY and CDR2 FYNNEI come from the germline V gene. The DNA for the CDR3 is TGTGCCAGCAGTGACACTAGCGGCCCGGGAGAGCAGTTCTTC. Protein: CASSDTSGPGEQFF.

The rearrangement links TRBV6-6 to TRBJ2-7; D possibly uses TRBD1 or TRBD2 (5 bases each). This CDR3 has 16 amino acids. Germline values: CDR1 MNHNY, CDR2 SVGAGI (reference sequence). Deletions cut 7 bases from V and 3 bases from J, with 22 bases between. The CDR3 DNA sequence: TGTGCCAGCATCCCACCGGGGACCCCGCGCTTCTACGAGCAGTACTTC. This encodes CASIPPGTPRFYEQYF.

The V call is TRBV21-1, the J call TRBJ2-3; the table's D gene call, TRBD2, was not cross checked with the DNA. TRBV21-1 is a recognized pseudogene. This CDR3 region has 19 residues. The chain's CDR3 is CASSKMWLAGTRWTDTQYF. Written as DNA, the CDR3 is TGTGCCAGCAGCAAAATGTGGCTAGCGGGGACCCGATGGACAGATACGCAGTATTTT.

The V call is TRBV18, the J call TRBJ1-4; 7 positions agree with TRBD1. This CDR3 has 14 amino acids. Germline V gene sequence: CDR1 KGHSH, CDR2 LQKENI. Germline trimming cut 6 bases from V and 6 bases from J; bases unmatched to any gene: 7. This CDR3 reads CASSYGTAYEKLFF. DNA for the CDR3: TGTGCCAGCTCGTACGGGACAGCGTATGAAAAACTGTTTTTT.

This rearrangement joins TRBV4-1 to TRBJ2-7, with D unclear. The length of the CDR3 is 14 residues. Germline V gene lookup returns CDR1 MGHRA and CDR2 YSYEKL. Between the trimmed V and J ends, which lost 0 bases and 3 bases, there was a span of 9 bases. The CDR3 bases are TGCGCCAGCAGCCAAGATCTGGTTTTCTACGAGCAGTACTTC. Translating gives CASSQDLVFYEQYF.

This CDR3 is CASSPTGGRSYEQYF. In nucleotides, the CDR3 is TGTGCCAGCAGCCCCACAGGGGGCCGCTCCTACGAGCAGTACTTC. The chain has TRBV7-9 and TRBJ2-7; 9 positions match TRBD1. The germline V gene has CDR1 SEHNR and CDR2 FQNEAQ (reference sequence). The V segment lost 5 bases and the J segment 0 bases; nucleotides outside the gene matches: 5. The CDR3 is 15 amino acids.

The chain couples TRBV11-2 to TRBJ2-5; 14 nucleotides line up with TRBD2. Germline-derived CDR1 and CDR2 are SGHAT and FQNNGV. V shed 4 bases and J 0 bases; nucleotides not matched to a gene: 7. This CDR3 is built from 18 residues. The DNA of the CDR3 is TGTGCCAGCAGCTGGGGACTAGCGGGAGAATTGAACCAAGAGACCCAGTACTTC. This translates into CASSWGLAGELNQETQYF.

The chain combines TRBV11-2 with TRBJ2-7, with D possibly matching TRBD2 (5 bases). Germline CDR1 is SGHAT and CDR2 is FQNNGV. Trimming stripped 8 bases from V and 2 bases from J, with 16 bases between. The CDR3 extends over 14 amino acids. The CDR3 sequence is CASDMYGETYEQYF. As DNA, the CDR3 is TGTGCCAGCGATATGTACGGGGAAACCTACGAGCAGTACTTC.

V and J are TRBV4-1 and TRBJ2-7; a possible D gene is TRBD1 (5 bases). The germline V gene encodes CDR1 MGHRA and CDR2 YSYEKL. This CDR3 spans 15 amino acids. With 4 bases removed from V and 0 bases from J, the gap between germline ends came to 13 bases. CDR3 coding DNA: TGCGCCAGCAGCCTCAACAGGAGAAGCTCCTACGAGCAGTACTTC. As protein: CASSLNRRSSYEQYF.

V usage is TRBV13 and J usage is TRBJ2-5, with D possibly being TRBD2 (6 bases). V was trimmed by 5 bases and J by 5 bases, leaving 6 bases between them. Germline CDR1 PRHDT, CDR2 FYEKMQ (reference sequence). This CDR3 is built from 11 residues. CDR3 protein: CASSGGETQYF. The CDR3 bases are TGTGCCAGCAGCGGGGGGGAGACCCAGTACTTC.

The gene calls are TRBV30 and TRBJ1-2, with D unresolved. The germline CDR1 and CDR2 sequences are GTSNPN and SVGIG (reference sequence). The germline V and J ends were trimmed by 7 bases and 8 bases, with 17 bases remaining between them. CDR3 length: 12 amino acids. CDR3: CAYDKEKGGYTF. The CDR3 DNA reads as TGTGCCTATGACAAGGAAAAAGGGGGCTACACCTTC.

This chain joins TRBV6-5 and TRBJ1-3, with a possible D match to TRBD1 (6 bases). V was pared by 4 bases and J by 4 bases, with 11 bases between. From germline, CDR1 is MNHEY and CDR2 SVGAGI. The CDR3 has 14 amino acids. CDR3 protein: CASSWTATGNTIYF. The CDR3 coding sequence is TGTGCCAGCAGTTGGACAGCGACCGGAAACACCATATATTTT.

The chain uses TRBV7-9 and TRBJ1-5, with D tentatively TRBD1 (6 bases). The V end was cut by 6 bases, the J end by 2 bases, with 14 bases between. The CDR3 loop spans 15 amino acids. From germline, CDR1 is SEHNR and CDR2 FQNEAQ (reference sequence). The CDR3 reads CASSSGALGNQPQHF. CDR3 DNA sequence: TGTGCCAGCAGTTCGGGGGCGTTGGGCAATCAGCCCCAGCATTTT.

J is TRBJ2-1 and V is TRBV6-5; unclear D gene. This CDR3 spans 16 amino acids. Germline CDR1 is MNHEY and CDR2 is SVGAGI. V was pared by 4 bases and J by 4 bases, with 17 bases between. CDR3 sequence (DNA): TGTGCCAGCAGTTCCTCTGTGTCCCAAACTTACAATGAGCAGTTCTTC. Translating it yields CASSSSVSQTYNEQFF.

The chain has TRBV6-5 and TRBJ1-2; 9 bases fit TRBD1. The V gene's germline CDR1 is MNHEY and CDR2 SVGAGI. The CDR3 consists of 13 residues. Trimming took 5 bases from V and 8 from J; bases not matched to a gene: 6. The CDR3 DNA reads as TGTGCCAGCAGTGGACAGGGGAATCGCGGCTACACCTTC. Amino acid sequence: CASSGQGNRGYTF.

This clone was observed once. Additional DNA sequences in this sample encode the identical CDR3. V and J are TRBV27 and TRBJ2-7, with D perhaps matching TRBD2 (7 bases). The CDR3 consists of 16 residues. Trimming left V 2 bases short and J 0 bases short, with 14 bases between. CDR1 and CDR2 from the germline V gene are MNHEY and SMNVEV (reference sequence). The CDR3: CASSLLGGASSYEQYF. CDR3 in DNA: TGTGCCAGCAGTTTACTGGGGGGGGCGAGCTCCTACGAGCAGTACTTC.

The chain links TRBV7-8 to TRBJ2-3; D uncertain. The germline CDR1 and CDR2 sequences are SGHVS and FQNEAQ. Trimming stripped 1 base from V and 4 bases from J, with 6 bases between. The CDR3 totals 13 residues. The CDR3 DNA reads TGTGCCAGCAGCTTAGTCCCCCCAGATACGCAGTATTTT. Translated: CASSLVPPDTQYF.

The chain uses TRBV7-6 and TRBJ2-1, with D tentatively TRBD1 or TRBD2 (5 bases each). Trimming left V 1 base short and J 12 bases short, with 10 bases between. There are 12 residues in the CDR3. CDR1 and CDR2 from the germline V gene are SGHVS and FNYEAQ. CDR3 protein: CASSLEGSGQFF. CDR3 bases: TGTGCCAGCAGCTTAGAGGGGAGTGGGCAGTTCTTC.

The chain combines TRBV28 with TRBJ2-7; D call uncertain. This CDR3 is 13 amino acids long. The germline CDR1 and CDR2 sequences are MDHEN and SYDVKM. Trimming cost V 3 bases and J 7 bases, with 13 bases left between them. CDR3 sequence: CASSFDLLGEQYF. DNA for the CDR3: TGTGCCAGCAGTTTTGATTTATTAGGGGAGCAGTACTTC.

This clone was counted a single time. The chain combines TRBV5-6 with TRBJ1-5; D ambiguous. The CDR3 runs 14 residues. Trimming cost V 3 bases and J 0 bases, with 7 bases left between them. Germline CDR1 reads SGHDT; CDR2 reads YYEEEE. CDR3 amino acids: CASSSADSNQPQHF. The DNA for the CDR3 is TGTGCCAGCAGCTCCGCGGATAGCAATCAGCCCCAGCATTTT.

V usage is TRBV5-6 and J usage is TRBJ2-2, with D possibly called TRBD1 or TRBD2 (5 bases each). The CDR3 is made up of 12 amino acids. Trimming removed 3 bases at V and 9 bases at J, with 9 bases between. Germline V gene sequence: CDR1 SGHDT, CDR2 YYEEEE. The CDR3 loop reads CASSSGPWELFF. CDR3 coding DNA: TGTGCCAGCAGCTCGGGACCGTGGGAGCTGTTTTTT.

In regard to this clone: The sample holds other DNA sequences that translate to the same CDR3. J is TRBJ2-7 and V is TRBV2, with 10 bases matching TRBD1. J was trimmed by 2 bases and V by 4 bases; bases with no gene match: 2. In germline, CDR1 is SNHLY, CDR2 FYNNEI. The CDR3 has 14 amino acids. The chain's CDR3 is CASSVGTGAYEQYF. In nucleotides, the CDR3 is TGTGCCAGCAGTGTCGGGACAGGGGCCTACGAGCAGTACTTC.

This clone was seen once. V and J are TRBV5-4 and TRBJ2-1; no definite D call. The V gene lost 0 bases and the J gene lost 3 bases, with 7 bases spanning the gap. The germline CDR1 and CDR2 sequences are SGHNT and YYREEE (reference sequence). This CDR3 comprises 14 residues. CDR3 in DNA: TGTGCCAGCAGCTTGGCCAAAAACTACAATGAGCAGTTCTTC. This gives the protein CASSLAKNYNEQFF.

The CDR3 nucleotides read TGTGCCAGCAGTGGATCTGGTTCACCCCTCCACTTT. It yields the protein CASSGSGSPLHF. This chain links TRBV5-6 with TRBJ1-6; D unclear. Per the germline V gene, CDR1 is SGHDT and CDR2 is YYEEEE. The CDR3 extends over 12 amino acids. Trimming pared 5 bases from V and 9 bases from J, leaving 9 bases between.

The rearrangement uses TRBV4-1 and TRBJ1-1, with D perhaps TRBD1 (6 bases). Trimming left V 0 bases short and J 5 bases short, with 13 bases between. The CDR3 totals 15 residues. CDR1 is MGHRA, CDR2 YSYEKL, per germline. The CDR3 DNA is TGCGCCAGCAGCCAAGAACCCCAGGGGTGGACTGAAGCTTTCTTT. Amino acid sequence: CASSQEPQGWTEAFF.